The rows below give T cell receptor beta chains drawn from one sample of a study of blood T cell repertoires in COVID-19. TCRdb keeps only in-frame clones here, not all; method: immunoSEQ multiplex PCR. This table holds 80,000 to 95,000 clones, 85% found once. The material sequenced was peripheral blood. These receptors were taken from a man older than 75 with acute or convalescent COVID-19. Each CDR3 is given with its conserved first and last residue. D genes are given only for firm matches. Clone size is shown for a subset of rows, as once, few, many or a class of expanded clone.

V: TRBV6-2/TRBV6-3; D: TRBD2; J: TRBJ2-5; size: once; CDR3: CASSPPIGATSGYQETQYF; DNA: TGTGCCAGCAGTCCACCTATAGGGGCGACTAGCGGGTACCAAGAGACCCAGTACTTC
V: TRBV6-7; D: NA; J: TRBJ2-5; size: NA; CDR3: CASSYRGRVETQYF; DNA: TGTGCCAGCAGTTACAGGGGCAGGGTTGAGACCCAGTACTTC
V: TRBV18; D: TRBD2; J: TRBJ2-3; size: few; CDR3: CASSPIPTSGSPRTDTQYF; DNA: TGTGCCAGCTCACCTATCCCGACTAGCGGGAGTCCCCGCACAGATACGCAGTATTTT
V: TRBV7-9; D: NA; J: TRBJ2-7; size: NA; CDR3: CASSTPPGHPSSYEQYF; DNA: TGTGCCAGCAGCACCCCCCCCGGACACCCTAGCTCCTACGAGCAGTACTTC
V: TRBV5-4; D: NA; J: TRBJ1-2; size: NA; CDR3: CASSPPRLDGYTF; DNA: TGTGCCAGCAGCCCACCAAGACTGGATGGCTACACCTTC
V: TRBV19; D: NA; J: TRBJ1-1; size: NA; CDR3: CASRGGNTEAFF; DNA: TGTGCCAGTAGAGGGGGTAACACTGAAGCTTTCTTT
V: TRBV11-2; D: TRBD1; J: TRBJ1-1; size: NA; CDR3: CASSLGQGPDTEAFF; DNA: TGTGCCAGCAGCTTAGGACAGGGGCCAGACACTGAAGCTTTCTTT
V: TRBV6-4; D: NA; J: TRBJ2-2; size: NA; CDR3: CASSVERGTGELFF; DNA: TGTGCCAGCAGTGTAGAGCGCGGCACCGGGGAGCTGTTTTTT
V: TRBV19; D: NA; J: TRBJ2-2; size: NA; CDR3: CASSSPELPTRLAGELFF; DNA: TGTGCCAGTAGCTCTCCCGAACTCCCGACTCGTTTAGCCGGGGAGCTGTTTTTT
V: TRBV14; D: NA; J: TRBJ2-1; size: once; CDR3: CASSQYTSYNEQFF; DNA: TGTGCCAGCAGCCAATATACGAGCTACAATGAGCAGTTCTTC
V: TRBV19; D: NA; J: TRBJ2-1; size: NA; CDR3: CASSRFIVASGSYNEQFF; DNA: TGTGCCAGTAGCAGATTCATCGTTGCGTCAGGATCCTACAATGAGCAGTTCTTC
V: TRBV5-1; D: NA; J: TRBJ1-1; size: NA; CDR3: CASSLSGGMNTEAFF; DNA: TGCGCCAGCAGCTTGTCCGGGGGTATGAACACTGAAGCTTTCTTT
V: TRBV7-2; D: NA; J: TRBJ2-1; size: NA; CDR3: CASSLTAGVFNEQFF; DNA: TGTGCCAGCAGCTTAACAGCGGGTGTTTTTAATGAGCAGTTCTTC
V: TRBV3-1/TRBV3-2; D: NA; J: TRBJ2-7; size: NA; CDR3: CASSQVHINEQYF; DNA: TGTGCCAGCAGCCAAGTCCACATAAACGAGCAGTACTTC
V: TRBV9; D: NA; J: TRBJ2-1; size: NA; CDR3: CASSVGDEQFF; DNA: TGTGCCAGCAGCGTAGGAGATGAGCAGTTCTTC
V: TRBV30; D: NA; J: TRBJ1-4; size: NA; CDR3: CAWSWRQGNEKLFF; DNA: TGTGCCTGGAGTTGGCGGCAGGGAAATGAAAAACTGTTTTTT
V: TRBV18; D: TRBD2; J: TRBJ2-1; size: few; CDR3: CASSPTGTSGTGEQFF; DNA: TGTGCCAGCTCACCGACCGGGACTAGCGGGACCGGTGAGCAGTTCTTC
V: TRBV5-5; D: NA; J: TRBJ2-7; size: NA; CDR3: CASSPDSSYEQYF; DNA: TGTGCCAGCAGCCCCGACAGCTCCTACGAGCAGTACTTC
V: TRBV7-9; D: TRBD1; J: TRBJ2-2; size: NA; CDR3: CASSLTGAITGELFF; DNA: TGTGCCAGCAGCTTAACAGGGGCGATCACCGGGGAGCTGTTTTTT
V: TRBV5-4; D: NA; J: TRBJ2-2; size: once; CDR3: CASMGGQAGELFF; DNA: TGTGCCAGCATGGGGGGGCAAGCCGGGGAGCTGTTTTTT
V: TRBV19; D: NA; J: TRBJ2-3; size: NA; CDR3: CASRRSGTDTQYF; DNA: TGTGCCAGTAGACGATCGGGCACAGATACGCAGTATTTT
V: TRBV19; D: NA; J: TRBJ2-7; size: NA; CDR3: CASSIGSESSYEQYF; DNA: TGTGCCAGTAGTATAGGTAGCGAGAGCTCCTACGAGCAGTACTTC
V: TRBV7-9; D: TRBD1; J: TRBJ1-1; size: NA; CDR3: CASSLRTGSNTEAFF; DNA: TGTGCCAGCAGCTTACGGACAGGATCGAACACTGAAGCTTTCTTT
V: TRBV30; D: NA; J: TRBJ2-7; size: NA; CDR3: CAWTNQGFYEQYF; DNA: TGTGCCTGGACCAACCAGGGTTTCTACGAGCAGTACTTC
V: TRBV5-1; D: TRBD2; J: TRBJ2-7; size: once; CDR3: CASSGRGTSGNHEQYF; DNA: TGCGCCAGCAGCGGGAGGGGGACTAGCGGGAACCACGAGCAGTACTTC
V: TRBV15; D: NA; J: TRBJ2-7; size: NA; CDR3: CATSSPFAFRDYEQYF; DNA: TGTGCCACCAGCAGCCCTTTCGCGTTCAGGGACTACGAGCAGTACTTC
V: TRBV7-2; D: TRBD2; J: TRBJ2-1; size: NA; CDR3: CASSLQPLGLAGVYNEQFF; DNA: TGTGCCAGCAGCTTACAACCCCTAGGACTAGCGGGGGTCTACAATGAGCAGTTCTTC
V: TRBV30; D: TRBD1; J: TRBJ2-2; size: NA; CDR3: CAWSVRTGVGGGELFF; DNA: TGTGCCTGGAGTGTAAGGACAGGGGTGGGCGGCGGGGAGCTGTTTTTT
V: TRBV10-2; D: TRBD1; J: TRBJ2-7; size: NA; CDR3: CASRTGGQGQYF; DNA: TGCGCCAGCAGGACAGGGGGGCAAGGGCAGTACTTC
V: TRBV9; D: TRBD1; J: TRBJ2-2; size: NA; CDR3: CASSVAAETGVTGELFF; DNA: TGTGCCAGCAGCGTAGCTGCCGAGACAGGGGTCACCGGGGAGCTGTTTTTT
V: TRBV2; D: NA; J: TRBJ1-1; size: once; CDR3: CASSEAPREAFF; DNA: TGTGCCAGCAGTGAAGCGCCCAGGGAAGCTTTCTTT
V: TRBV18; D: TRBD2; J: TRBJ2-2; size: once; CDR3: CASSSGLAPNTGELFF; DNA: TGTGCCAGCTCATCGGGACTAGCGCCGAACACCGGGGAGCTGTTTTTT
V: TRBV6-2/TRBV6-3; D: TRBD1; J: TRBJ2-7; size: NA; CDR3: CASSGPQRQGKREQYF; DNA: TGTGCCAGCAGTGGACCCCAAAGACAGGGGAAACGCGAGCAGTACTTC
V: TRBV3-1/TRBV3-2; D: NA; J: TRBJ2-3; size: once; CDR3: CASKGRLGADTQYF; DNA: TGTGCCTCCAAGGGAAGACTAGGGGCAGATACGCAGTATTTT
V: TRBV5-1; D: TRBD2; J: TRBJ2-3; size: NA; CDR3: CASTQTSGSRPDTQYF; DNA: TGCGCCAGCACTCAGACTAGCGGGAGTCGTCCAGATACGCAGTATTTT
V: TRBV6-5; D: TRBD2; J: TRBJ2-5; size: NA; CDR3: CASSYSRGIETQYF; DNA: TGTGCCAGCAGTTACTCGCGGGGGATAGAGACCCAGTACTTC
V: TRBV29-1; D: TRBD1; J: TRBJ1-3; size: NA; CDR3: CSGQGGGNTIYF; DNA: TGCAGCGGACAGGGAGGTGGAAACACCATATATTTT
V: TRBV19; D: NA; J: TRBJ1-1; size: NA; CDR3: CASSPRANTEAFF; DNA: TGTGCCAGTAGCCCCAGGGCGAACACTGAAGCTTTCTTT
V: TRBV4-3; D: TRBD2; J: TRBJ2-5; size: NA; CDR3: CASSLGAGGPGSQETQYF; DNA: TGCGCCAGCAGCCTTGGAGCGGGAGGGCCGGGGAGTCAAGAGACCCAGTACTTC
V: TRBV7-6; D: NA; J: TRBJ2-1; size: NA; CDR3: CASSLLKNEQFF; DNA: TGTGCCAGCAGTCTACTAAAGAATGAGCAGTTCTTC
V: TRBV15; D: NA; J: TRBJ2-7; size: NA; CDR3: CATSRGGYEQYF; DNA: TGTGCCACCAGCAGGGGGGGCTACGAGCAGTACTTC
V: TRBV7-9; D: TRBD1; J: TRBJ1-2; size: NA; CDR3: CASSLGDRAANYGYTF; DNA: TGTGCCAGCAGCTTAGGGGACAGGGCCGCTAACTATGGCTACACCTTC
V: TRBV25-1; D: NA; J: TRBJ2-5; size: once; CDR3: CASSAIIRQRPQETQYF; DNA: TGTGCCAGCAGTGCAATTATCCGACAGCGACCCCAAGAGACCCAGTACTTC
V: TRBV7-2; D: NA; J: TRBJ1-1; size: NA; CDR3: CASSLSRRLTEAFF; DNA: TGTGCCAGCAGCTTATCCCGGAGGCTGACTGAAGCTTTCTTT
V: TRBV4-2; D: NA; J: TRBJ2-7; size: NA; CDR3: CASSQESGSYEQYF; DNA: TGTGCCAGCAGCCAAGAATCAGGGTCCTACGAGCAGTACTTC
V: TRBV6-2/TRBV6-3; D: TRBD1; J: TRBJ2-1; size: NA; CDR3: CASSYGQGLNNEQFF; DNA: TGTGCCAGCAGTTACGGACAGGGTTTGAACAATGAGCAGTTCTTC
V: TRBV16; D: NA; J: TRBJ2-2; size: NA; CDR3: CASSQSADTGVFF; DNA: TGTGCCAGCAGCCAATCGGCGGACACGGGCGTGTTTTTT
V: TRBV29-1; D: NA; J: TRBJ2-7; size: NA; CDR3: CSVVAGTGYEQYF; DNA: TGCAGCGTTGTGGCGGGCACGGGCTACGAGCAGTACTTC
V: TRBV7-2; D: NA; J: TRBJ1-1; size: few; CDR3: CASSPYDSITEAFF; DNA: TGTGCCAGCAGCCCATATGACAGTATCACTGAAGCTTTCTTT
V: TRBV30; D: TRBD1; J: TRBJ2-7; size: NA; CDR3: CAWRFSGGPYEQYF; DNA: TGTGCCTGGAGGTTCTCAGGGGGACCCTACGAGCAGTACTTC
V: TRBV28; D: TRBD1; J: TRBJ2-2; size: once; CDR3: CASSSRLTGGMGTGELFF; DNA: TGTGCCAGCAGTTCCCGCTTGACAGGGGGCATGGGGACCGGGGAGCTGTTTTTT
V: TRBV5-8; D: TRBD2; J: TRBJ2-1; size: once; CDR3: CASSLAGGPRVEQFF; DNA: TGTGCCAGCAGCCTTGCGGGAGGGCCGAGGGTTGAGCAGTTCTTC
V: TRBV27; D: TRBD1; J: TRBJ2-5; size: NA; CDR3: CASSWGQGRETQYF; DNA: TGTGCCAGCAGTTGGGGACAGGGGAGAGAGACCCAGTACTTC